The 27 T cell receptor beta chains below all came from one sample that was sequenced in a study of TIL therapy for anti-PD-1-resistant metastatic lung cancer. The time point denotes: pre-treatment sample, taken before nivolumab and TIL therapy. This was the immunoSEQ v3 assay. Only in-frame clones appear in the TCRdb table, and some are missing; sequencing was by immunoSEQ multiplex PCR. The sample includes about 57,000 clones, around 80% seen only once; the top ten take about 5%. The material was blood, obtained at baseline. The receptor source for this set is a woman aged 25-85 years with non-small cell lung cancer.

The chain uses TRBV27 and TRBJ1-4; D gene uncertain. The CDR3 runs 14 residues. Germline CDR1 and CDR2: MNHEY and SMNVEV (reference sequence). The germline V and J ends were trimmed by 5 bases and 7 bases, with 14 bases remaining between them. The CDR3 protein is CASSPLDGLEKLFF. The CDR3 region has the DNA TGTGCCAGCAGTCCCCTTGACGGTCTTGAAAAACTGTTTTTT.

The chain joins TRBV5-1 to TRBJ2-7; 10 positions match TRBD1. The V gene end was trimmed by 0 bases and the J gene end by 2 bases; junction bases not matched to a gene: 2. Germline V gene lookup returns CDR1 SGHRS and CDR2 YFSETQ. The CDR3 has 15 amino acids. This CDR3 reads CASSLDGTGAYEQYF. The DNA of the CDR3 is TGCGCCAGCAGCTTGGATGGGACAGGGGCCTACGAGCAGTACTTC.

This clone has only one observation. The rearrangement links TRBV19 to TRBJ2-1, with 11 bases identical to TRBD1. The junction had 3 bases not matched to a gene; V was cut back by 5 bases and J by 9 bases. Germline loops: CDR1 LNHDA, CDR2 SQIVND (reference sequence). This CDR3 spans 13 amino acids. Here the CDR3 DNA reads TGTGCCAGTAGTCTGGGACAGGGGGTTGAGCAGTTCTTC. Translation: CASSLGQGVEQFF.

The V and J genes are TRBV6-1 and TRBJ2-1; tentatively, D is TRBD1 or TRBD2 (5 bases each). In germline, CDR1 is MNHNS, CDR2 SASEGT. V was cut by 6 bases and J by 6 bases, with 15 bases left in between. The CDR3 loop spans 14 amino acids. The CDR3: CASRVGSQGNEQFF. The CDR3 nucleotides are TGTGCCAGCAGGGTGGGGAGCCAGGGCAATGAGCAGTTCTTC.

The chain has TRBV4-2 and TRBJ2-5; 10 bases match TRBD2. Germline CDR1 reads LGHNA; CDR2 reads YNFKEQ. This CDR3 spans 14 amino acids. Trimming at V came to 4 bases and at J to 12 bases, leaving 11 bases not matched to a gene. CDR3 nucleotides: TGTGCCAGCAGCCCTGGACTAGCGGAGTTCGGAAAGTACTTC. This translates into CASSPGLAEFGKYF.

The chain employs TRBV6-5 and TRBJ2-7; TRBD1 is a possible D gene (7 bases). Trimming removed 2 bases from V and 7 bases from J, with 18 bases in between. The CDR3 consists of 15 residues. Germline lookup yields CDR1 MNHEY and CDR2 SVGAGI. CDR3 region: CASSYGAGRGREQYF. The CDR3 bases are TGTGCCAGCAGTTACGGCGCTGGCAGGGGGAGGGAGCAGTACTTC.

This clone was seen only a few times. This chain uses TRBV6-6 with TRBJ1-3; D not certain. The germline V gene encodes CDR1 MNHNY and CDR2 SVGAGI (reference sequence). This CDR3 has 13 residues. V was cut by 2 bases and J by 0 bases, with 2 bases left in between. The CDR3 region has the DNA TGTGCCAGCAGTTACGTCTCTGGAAACACCATATATTTT. Residues: CASSYVSGNTIYF.

V is TRBV6-1 and J is TRBJ2-7; no clear D gene. The CDR3 is 14 residues long. Between the trimmed V and J ends, which lost 7 bases and 0 bases, there was a span of 13 bases. Germline CDR1 is MNHNS and CDR2 is SASEGT. The CDR3 protein is CASKAGYNSYEQYF. The CDR3 nucleotides read TGTGCCAGCAAGGCAGGATACAACTCCTACGAGCAGTACTTC.

This chain links TRBV19 with TRBJ1-1; 8 nucleotides align to TRBD1. This CDR3 is built from 13 residues. The V and J ends lost 8 bases and 0 bases, in that order; junction bases with no gene match: 2. The germline V gene has CDR1 LNHDA and CDR2 SQIVND (reference sequence). The CDR3 loop is CASRQGMNTEAFF. CDR3 in DNA: TGTGCCAGTCGACAGGGGATGAACACTGAAGCTTTCTTT.

This chain uses TRBV7-8 with TRBJ1-1, with D hard to call. Trimming took off 4 bases at V and 6 bases at J, with 15 bases between the two ends. Germline V gives CDR1 SGHVS, CDR2 FQNEAQ. This CDR3 has 14 residues. Here the CDR3 DNA reads TGTGCCAGCAGCTCAAGACGGGATGGCGCTGAAGCTTTCTTT. It codes for CASSSRRDGAEAFF.

The chain links TRBV5-6 to TRBJ2-1; D might be TRBD2 (6 bases). Trimming pared 0 bases from V and 7 bases from J, leaving 8 bases between. CDR3 size: 13 residues. Germline V gives CDR1 SGHDT, CDR2 YYEEEE. The CDR3 is CASSLGDLNEQFF. The CDR3 DNA reads as TGTGCCAGCAGCTTGGGGGACTTGAATGAGCAGTTCTTC.

This clone has a handful of counts. This rearrangement joins TRBV2 to TRBJ1-2; D ambiguous. Trimming left V 2 bases short and J 4 bases short, with 5 bases between. This CDR3 is 12 amino acids long. CDR1 is SNHLY, CDR2 FYNNEI, per germline. The DNA of the CDR3 is TGTGCCAGCAGTGAACAGACCTATGGCTACACCTTC. Its translation is CASSEQTYGYTF.

V gene TRBV11-2 combines with J gene TRBJ2-3, with TRBD2 matching 7 bases. The CDR3 consists of 16 residues. The trim removed 5 bases at V and 1 base at J, leaving 9 bases unmatched. Germline lookup yields CDR1 SGHAT and CDR2 FQNNGV. The CDR3: CASSPPQRDRTDTQYF. The CDR3 DNA reads as TGTGCCAGCAGCCCACCCCAGCGGGACCGCACAGATACGCAGTATTTT. Full variable domain (rest looked up from reference TRBV11-2 and TRBJ2-3): EAGVAQSPRYKIIEKRQSVAFWCNPISGHATLYWYQQILGQGPKLLIQFQNNGVVDDSQLPKDRFSAERLKGVDSTLKIQPAKLEDSAVYLCASSPPQRDRTDTQYFGPGTRLTVL.

This chain joins TRBV11-2 and TRBJ1-1, with D unresolved. V lost 1 base and J lost 3, with 9 bases in between. The CDR3 is 14 residues long. The germline CDR1 and CDR2 sequences are SGHAT and FQNNGV. This chain's CDR3 is CASSLAGSHTEAFF. CDR3 bases: TGTGCCAGCAGCTTAGCCGGCAGCCACACTGAAGCTTTCTTT.

J is TRBJ2-5 and V is TRBV5-4; TRBD2 aligns across 9 bases. CDR1 SGHNT and CDR2 YYREEE come from the germline V gene (reference sequence). V gave up 2 bases and J gave up 3 bases; unmatched junction bases: 2. CDR3 length: 14 residues. The CDR3 nucleotides read TGTGCCAGCAGCTTAGCGGGGGGCGAAGAGACCCAGTACTTC. This gives the protein CASSLAGGEETQYF.

This clone appeared a single time. At one of its ends the junction is not consistent with the germline gene, which may arise from a read error. CDR3 DNA sequence: TGTGCCAGCAGTAGAGCTACGGGAGAGGTCTTC. Amino acids: CASSRATGEVF. This rearrangement joins TRBV28 to TRBJ2-1; the D gene is possibly TRBD2 (6 bases). This CDR3 is built from 11 residues. Germline loops: CDR1 MDHEN, CDR2 SYDVKM.

The chain joins TRBV29-1 to TRBJ2-7; D remains unclear. Germline V gene lookup returns CDR1 SQVTM and CDR2 ANQGSEA. The CDR3 is 13 amino acids. V shed 4 bases and J shed 2 bases, with 12 bases lying between them. CDR3 sequence (DNA): TGCAGCGTTGGTGACTCAAAAACCTACGAGCAGTACTTC. It encodes CSVGDSKTYEQYF.

V gene TRBV27 combines with J gene TRBJ2-2; D gene unclear. Deletions cut 5 bases from V and 2 bases from J, with 12 bases between. The germline gives CDR1 MNHEY, CDR2 SMNVEV (reference sequence). The length of the CDR3 is 15 residues. In DNA, the CDR3 is TGTGCCAGCAGTCCGCACCGGAGTAACACCGGGGAGCTGTTTTTT. Translation: CASSPHRSNTGELFF.

This CDR3 reads CASSLSPGLEQYF. The DNA of the CDR3 is TGTGCCAGCAGCTTAAGCCCAGGGTTGGAGCAGTACTTC. This chain links TRBV7-3 with TRBJ2-7; the D gene is possibly TRBD1 (5 bases). The V gene's germline CDR1 is SGHTA and CDR2 FQGTGA. V gave up 1 base and J gave up 7 bases, with 11 bases separating them. The CDR3 is 13 amino acids.

V is TRBV11-2 and J is TRBJ2-7, with a tentative D call TRBD2 (5 bases). V was clipped by 4 bases and J by 2 bases, with 12 bases between them. This CDR3 comprises 14 residues. Germline CDR1 SGHAT, CDR2 FQNNGV. CDR3 in DNA: TGTGCCAGCAGCTCCGGACTTGGGGCCTACGAGCAGTACTTC. It encodes CASSSGLGAYEQYF.

The CDR3 coding sequence is TGTGCCAGCAGCTATGACAGTGGCTATGGCTACACCTTC. Its translation: CASSYDSGYGYTF. The chain recombines TRBV5-6 with TRBJ1-2, with D possibly matching TRBD1 (5 bases). V was cut by 3 bases and J by 4 bases, with 10 bases left in between. The CDR3 length is 13 residues. Germline CDR1 SGHDT, CDR2 YYEEEE. Drawing the rest from reference TRBV5-6 and TRBJ1-2, the complete variable domain is DAGVTQSPTHLIKTRGQQVTLRCSPKSGHDTVSWYQQALGQGPQFIFQYYEEEERQRGNFPDRFSGHQFPNYSSELNVNALLLGDSALYLCASSYDSGYGYTFGSGTRLTVV.

The chain links TRBV2 to TRBJ1-4; D is undetermined. V dropped 7 bases and J dropped 5 bases, with 20 bases sitting between them. The CDR3 has 16 residues. Germline V gene lookup returns CDR1 SNHLY and CDR2 FYNNEI. This chain's CDR3 is CASTRGRTGANEKLFF. The CDR3 region has the DNA TGTGCCAGCACTCGAGGACGTACGGGAGCGAATGAAAAACTGTTTTTT.

This chain joins TRBV6-5 and TRBJ1-1; the D gene is possibly TRBD1 (6 bases). V lost 9 bases to trimming and J lost 3 bases, with 14 bases between them. From germline, CDR1 is MNHEY and CDR2 SVGAGI. This CDR3 spans 13 amino acids. CDR3: CASRWGRDTEAFF. CDR3 nucleotides: TGTGCCAGTCGGTGGGGGCGCGACACTGAAGCTTTCTTT.

The V call is TRBV7-9, the J call TRBJ1-4; D unresolved. This CDR3 is 12 amino acids long. Germline assignment: CDR1 SEHNR and CDR2 FQNEAQ (reference sequence). V was clipped by 1 base and J by 6 bases, with 3 bases between them. For the CDR3, the DNA is TGTGCCAGCAGCTTAGGGGATGAAAAACTGTTTTTT. This sequence encodes CASSLGDEKLFF.

This clone turned up a few times. The gene calls are TRBV30 and TRBJ1-1; unclear D gene. CDR3 size: 11 residues. Germline V gene data show CDR1 as GTSNPN and CDR2 as SVGIG (reference sequence). V lost 4 bases, J lost 6 bases, and 9 bases lay in between. The CDR3 DNA reads as TGTGCCTGGAAAAGGGAGTCTGAAGCTTTCTTT. Translation gives CAWKRESEAFF.

The chain is built from TRBV6-6 and TRBJ1-2; D unclear. The length of the CDR3 is 10 residues. Germline V CDR1 and CDR2: MNHNY, SVGAGI (reference sequence). With 2 bases removed from V and 13 bases from J, the gap between germline ends came to 8 bases. The CDR3 reads CASSYGWLTF. The DNA of the CDR3 is TGTGCCAGCAGTTACGGGTGGCTCACCTTC.

The chain carries TRBV10-2 and TRBJ2-4, with a possible D match to TRBD2 (6 bases). The CDR3 totals 16 residues. The V gene lost 4 bases and the J gene lost 0 bases, with 13 bases spanning the gap. Germline CDR1 is WSHSY and CDR2 is SAAADI. CDR3 loop: CASSGRAAPAKNIQYF. CDR3 sequence (DNA): TGCGCCAGCAGTGGGAGGGCAGCGCCAGCCAAAAACATTCAGTACTTC.